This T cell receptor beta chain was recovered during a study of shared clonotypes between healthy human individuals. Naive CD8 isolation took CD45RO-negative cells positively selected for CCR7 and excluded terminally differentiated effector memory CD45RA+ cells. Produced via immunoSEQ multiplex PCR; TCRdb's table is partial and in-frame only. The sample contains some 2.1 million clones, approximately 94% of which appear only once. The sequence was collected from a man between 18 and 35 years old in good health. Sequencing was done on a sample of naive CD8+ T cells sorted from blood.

CDR3 nucleotide sequence: TGTGCCAGCAGTTACCCGGTTAGCAATCAGCCCCAGCATTTT. Amino acids: CASSYPVSNQPQHF. The genes are TRBV6-5 and TRBJ1-5; no clear D. The V end was cut by 2 bases, the J end by 0 bases, with 5 bases between. Germline CDR1 is MNHEY and CDR2 is SVGAGI. The CDR3 totals 14 residues.